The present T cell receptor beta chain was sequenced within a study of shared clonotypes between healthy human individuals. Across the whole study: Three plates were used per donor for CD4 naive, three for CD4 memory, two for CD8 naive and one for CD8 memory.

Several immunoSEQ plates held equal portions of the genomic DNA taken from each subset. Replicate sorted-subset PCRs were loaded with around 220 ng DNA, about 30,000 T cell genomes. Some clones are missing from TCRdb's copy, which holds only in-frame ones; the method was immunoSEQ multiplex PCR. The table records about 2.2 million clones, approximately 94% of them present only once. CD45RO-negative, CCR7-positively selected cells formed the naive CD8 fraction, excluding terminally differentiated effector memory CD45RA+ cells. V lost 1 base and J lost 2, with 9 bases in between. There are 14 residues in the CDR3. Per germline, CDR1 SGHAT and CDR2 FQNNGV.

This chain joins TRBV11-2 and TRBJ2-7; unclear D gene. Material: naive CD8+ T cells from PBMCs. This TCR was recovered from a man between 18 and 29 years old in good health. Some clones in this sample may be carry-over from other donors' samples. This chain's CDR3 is CASSLGGPAYEQYF. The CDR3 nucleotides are TGTGCCAGCAGCTTAGGCGGTCCGGCCTACGAGCAGTACTTC.